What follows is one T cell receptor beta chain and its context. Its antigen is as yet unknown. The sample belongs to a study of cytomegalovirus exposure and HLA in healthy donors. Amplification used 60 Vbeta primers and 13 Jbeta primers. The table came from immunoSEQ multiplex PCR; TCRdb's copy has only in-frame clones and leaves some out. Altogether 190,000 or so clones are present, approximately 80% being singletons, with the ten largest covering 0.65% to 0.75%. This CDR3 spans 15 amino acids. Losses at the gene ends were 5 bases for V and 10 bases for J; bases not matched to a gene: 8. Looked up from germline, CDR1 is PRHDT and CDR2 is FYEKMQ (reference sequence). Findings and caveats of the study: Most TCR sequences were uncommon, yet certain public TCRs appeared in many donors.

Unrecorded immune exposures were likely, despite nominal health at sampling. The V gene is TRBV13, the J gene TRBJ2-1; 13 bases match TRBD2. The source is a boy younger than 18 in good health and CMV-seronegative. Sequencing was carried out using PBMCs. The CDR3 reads CASSTRLAGGEEQFF. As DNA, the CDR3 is TGTGCCAGCAGCACAAGACTAGCGGGAGGTGAAGAGCAGTTCTTC.